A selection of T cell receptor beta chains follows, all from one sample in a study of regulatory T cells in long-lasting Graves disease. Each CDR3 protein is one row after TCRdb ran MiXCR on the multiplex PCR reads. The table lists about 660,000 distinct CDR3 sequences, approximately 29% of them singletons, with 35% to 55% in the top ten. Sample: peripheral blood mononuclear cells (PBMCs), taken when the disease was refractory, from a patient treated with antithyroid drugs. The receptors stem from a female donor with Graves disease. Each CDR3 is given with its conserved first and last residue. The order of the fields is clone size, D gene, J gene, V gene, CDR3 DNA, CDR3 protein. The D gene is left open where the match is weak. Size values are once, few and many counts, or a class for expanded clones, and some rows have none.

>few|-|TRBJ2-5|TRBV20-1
TGCAGTGCTAGACTGAATCAGCAAATTGAGACCCAGTACTTC
CSARLNQQIETQYF
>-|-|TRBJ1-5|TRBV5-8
TGTGCCAGCAGCTTGGGCGCGAGAAGCAATCAGCCCCAGCATTTT
CASSLGARSNQPQHF
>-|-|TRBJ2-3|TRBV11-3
TGTGCCAGCAGCGGCGGACAGATCTACACAGATACGCAGTATTTT
CASSGGQIYTDTQYF
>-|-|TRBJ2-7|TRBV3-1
TGTGCCAGCAGCCAAGACAGCCCCTACGAGCAGTACTTC
CASSQDSPYEQYF
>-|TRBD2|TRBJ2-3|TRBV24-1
TGTGCCACCAGTGCCGCCGGGACTAGAGAGAATACGCAGTATTTT
CATSAAGTRENTQYF
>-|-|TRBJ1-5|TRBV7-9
TGTGCCAGCACCCCCCTCAGGGACAATCAGCCCCAGCATTTT
CASTPLRDNQPQHF
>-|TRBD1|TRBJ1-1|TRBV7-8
TGTGCCAGCAGCGTTAAGACAGGGCCGAACACTGAAGCTTTCTTT
CASSVKTGPNTEAFF
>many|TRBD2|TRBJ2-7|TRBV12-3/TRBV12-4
TGTGCCAGCAGTCTAGCGGAGGGTTACGAGCAGTACTTC
CASSLAEGYEQYF
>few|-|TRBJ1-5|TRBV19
TGTGCCAGTAGTGTCACCCTAACAGAGGGGTTCCAGCCCCAGCATTTT
CASSVTLTEGFQPQHF
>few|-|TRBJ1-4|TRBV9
TGTGCCAGCAGCGCCGGAGGTAATGAAAAACTGTTTTTT
CASSAGGNEKLFF
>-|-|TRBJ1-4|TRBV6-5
TGTGCCAGCAGTTACGTGGGAAAACTGTTTTTT
CASSYVGKLFF